The T cell receptor (beta chain) under discussion was sequenced for a study of cytomegalovirus exposure and HLA in healthy donors (dated by TCRdb to about 2017). In the study overall: An earlier analysis of several hundred of the donors reported approximately 280 Gb of sequence data and about 120 million unique TCR beta sequences obtained from approximately 180 million T cells. All discovery cohort repertoires had been generated on a single sequencing platform. In a later analysis, previously published TCR beta repertoires from several hundred donors were re-analyzed and high-resolution HLA genotyping was added so that TCR occurrence patterns could be studied. A separate validation cohort of about 110 different subjects was used in addition to the approximately 670-subject first cohort. The aim of the study was to test whether cataloging public T cell receptors could identify signatures of past pathogen exposure. An earlier analysis of about 600 of the donors used high-throughput TCR beta sequencing to judge whether each TCR beta V gene segment behaved as functional or pseudogenic. Typing coverage differed by locus: A, B, C, DRB1 and DQB1 were typed in about 629-640 donors, DQA1 in about 550, DPA1 in around 610, and DPB1 in roughly 470. Rather than using new phenotypic data, the later analysis identified candidate immune exposures from TCR beta sequences and from how often those sequences occurred across donors. Alongside the repertoire data, information on donor age, sex, ethnicity and CMV serostatus was compiled. Both class I and class II loci were covered by HLA typing, at four-digit resolution. Genome-wide SNP genotypes for about 65% of the 666 donors were used in a later genetic analysis, which treated that subset as a discovery cohort. Because of strong linkage in the cohort, roughly five DR-DQ haplotypes were treated as single units for association and clustering. The study combined high-throughput TCR immunosequencing, statistical association of individual TCRs with disease status, and machine learning to predict cytomegalovirus infection status. Of the 350 to 450 genotyped donors, around 81% fell in the genetic ancestry cluster associated with self-reported Caucasian donors. On average, approximately 250,000 unique TCR beta nucleotide sequences were sequenced per donor among 398 genotyped donors of the cohort, with 15% to 20% of those sequences being non-productive. An early release covering roughly 640 HLA-typed donors comprised about 300 gigabases of sequencing data and roughly 85 million unique TCR sequences. The study used immunosequencing to profile the T cell repertoires of about 670 subjects and linked those repertoires to cytomegalovirus serostatus.

Library construction relied on the immunoSEQ multiplex PCR assay. The multiplex PCR relied on a mix of 60 forward primers for TCR Vbeta segments and 13 reverse primers for TCR Jbeta segments. The CDR3 region of rearranged TCR beta genes was amplified from genomic DNA with a multiplex PCR assay. Amplified TCR beta libraries were sequenced as 87-base-pair reads on the Illumina HiSeq System. The original pipeline was this. A later analysis counted approximately 74 million unique TCR beta chains across the 670 or so repertoires, and roughly 10 million of these chains were shared by at least two donors. A nearest-neighbor algorithm error-corrected the raw reads and collapsed the reads into unique sequences, merging closely related sequences to remove PCR and sequencing errors. To assign V, D and J gene segments, CDR3 sequences were aligned to IMGT reference sequences. Each retained sequence needed at least a six-nucleotide match to both a V gene segment and a J gene segment. A rearrangement counted as productive if the CDR3 had no stop codons and remained in frame with V and J, and every other rearrangement counted as non-productive. CDR3 was defined according to IMGT convention as the region running from the second conserved V-encoded cysteine to the conserved J-encoded phenylalanine. In an earlier analysis of 550 to 650 of the donors, sequences lacking an unambiguous match to a single V gene segment were excluded. An earlier analysis of fewer than 750 of the donors called V segments functional above 56.7% productive rearrangements and segregating when the between-donor standard deviation exceeded 5%. A statistical classification framework was built to diagnose cytomegalovirus status from the catalog of TCR beta chain sequences. In a later analysis, TCR nucleotide sequences were compared against IMGT/GENE-DB human TR gene sequences so that V and J genes could be assigned. A later analysis assigned CDR3 sequences and most-parsimonious VDJ recombination scenarios with the TCRdist pipeline. A later analysis defined each TCR beta chain by its CDR3 amino acid sequence plus V-gene family, and excluded reads lacking a unique V-gene family. In a later analysis, approximately 590 highly shared, low-generation-probability nucleotide sequences were removed to address suspected cross-contamination and a sequencing artifact. For each public chain, a later analysis derived a clonal expansion index from normalized ranks of inferred template counts within each repertoire. In a later analysis, generation probabilities were computed with a VDJ recombination model fitted to out-of-frame rearrangements, and the resulting probabilities were checked against IGoR. In a later analysis, hypergeometric tests were used to score TCR-TCR, TCR-HLA and TCR-CMV co-occurrence, with a repertoire-size bias correction applied to TCR pairs. In a later analysis, false discovery rates were estimated by permuting HLA or CMV assignments 20 times. In a later analysis, co-occurring TCRs were grouped using DBSCAN, and TCRdist sequence similarity was added for clustering within HLA-allele-positive subsets. Co-occurrence clustering excluded repertoires with fewer than 30,000 or more than 120,000 public chains, plus five with anomalous nucleotide sharing. Held by TCRdb, this immuneACCESS table contains in-frame sequences only and omits some clones. Under half of the omission traces to an unresolved V gene where checked; the cause of the rest is unknown. V, J and clone size are taken as reported in that table, and D and trimming were inferred from the DNA itself. In all, the sample holds around 140,000 clones, and 79% of those were seen once. The ten most abundant clones make up 0.85% to 1.4% of the sample.

Study-level results and caveats: Linkage disequilibrium might explain the correlated functional status among segregating V segments, but an unknown experimental factor could not be excluded. A later analysis associated around 16,000 TCR beta sequences with specific HLA alleles at a false discovery rate of 0.05. In a later analysis, HLA-associated TCR beta chains showed more clonal expansion and lower generation probabilities than non-associated chains that were equally common. Immune exposure information for the cohort was limited to CMV serostatus. A further reported finding was that TCR beta sequences accurately predicted the HLA-A and HLA-B alleles for most subjects in the first cohort. The study listed 164 TCR beta chains as associated with cytomegalovirus. Several of the top co-occurrence clusters appeared to be linked to parvovirus B19, influenza, CMV and Epstein-Barr virus, according to a later analysis. Roughly uniform sequencing depth across donors was assumed in presence/absence analyses, although this assumption may not hold. A cluster of highly shared sequence variants was judged likely to be a technical artifact of the sequencing pipeline. Assigning TCR associations to individual alleles was difficult when HLA alleles, especially DR and DQ, strongly co-occurred. Most CMV-associated TCR beta chains appeared to be HLA-restricted in a later analysis, and the HLA associations seemed to be driven largely by CMV exposure. While some public TCRs were present in many individuals, most TCR sequences turned up only very rarely across donors. In this cohort, only TCR beta chains were sequenced, and detectable features were limited by the absence of alpha or paired-chain data. Compared with the 666-donor mean, donors in an Asian-associated ancestry cluster had fewer N-insertions in productive TCRs, according to a later genetic analysis. Because counts were too low, roughly 17 rarely observed V segments, including chromosome 9 orphons, were left out of the earlier analysis of some 600 of the donors. A later genetic analysis associated a missense DCLRE1C variant with V-gene and J-gene trimming of TCR beta chains, and an independent cohort replicated the association. An earlier analysis of approximately 600 of the donors showed that most TCR beta V segments appeared in productive rearrangements either about 87% or about 30% of the time, which broadly matched IMGT annotations. The authors suggested that the approach could potentially be extended to other disease states and immunological phenotypes. Because some donors lacked HLA typing at each locus, the association tests relied only on the typed subset. In both the original and validation cohorts, the classifier was reported to diagnose cytomegalovirus status with high specificity and sensitivity. A few of the identified cytomegalovirus-associated TCR beta chains were confirmed in vitro to be specific for cytomegalovirus antigens. In a later analysis, TCR association rates were found to vary across HLA loci, with the most associated TCRs seen for DRB1 alleles and the fewest for HLA-C alleles. Because the 87-base-pair reads could not distinguish some IMGT-functional V segments, including TRBV6-2 and TRBV6-3, those segments were excluded.

The cohort consisted of more than 650 healthy bone marrow donors. All cohort members were sampled while nominally healthy, although unrecorded immune exposures were likely present. The donor was CMV seronegative and was included in the group of under 450 seronegative cohort members. Every donor gave a peripheral blood sample, and the peripheral blood mononuclear cells from that sample were used for TCR beta sequencing. The Qiagen DNeasy Blood Extraction Kit was used to extract genomic DNA from the blood cell samples. On this clone: Its antigen has not been determined. The junction and the germline gene differ at one end; a read error may be behind it.

Via the germline V gene, CDR1 is MRHNA and CDR2 SNTAGT. Measured from the cysteine to the phenylalanine, the CDR3 is 16 residues long. Just CDR3 DNA is preserved here, 48 bases in frame from base 1. Recombination linked TRBV6-4 to TRBJ2-1; the D region possibly corresponds to TRBD2 (5 bases align). The receptor comes from a male donor in good health and CMV-seronegative. The sample was PBMCs. CDR3 reads: CASSVERLPNSNERFF. The DNA is TGTGCCAGCAGTGTCGAGCGGTTACCTAATTCCAATGAGCGGTTCTTC.